This T cell receptor (beta chain) derives from a study of blood T cell repertoires in COVID-19. Overall study context: The analysed material was cDNA or gDNA that came from T cells, B-cell-depleted T cells, or PBMCs.

The CDR3 consists of 15 residues. V trimming: 3 bases; J trimming: 4 bases; junction bases outside the gene matches: 6. Germline CDR1 is LNHDA and CDR2 is SQIVND (reference sequence). This clone has at least ten counts. This sample includes further DNA sequences coding for the same CDR3. The assay was immunoSEQ multiplex PCR, and TCRdb's table has in-frame clones only and misses some. The sample consists of approximately 92,000 clones, 72% of them appearing once. The receptor's source is a woman aged 55-70 years in a cohort sampled during active or convalescent COVID-19. The chain is built from TRBV19 and TRBJ2-5, with TRBD1 matching over 9 bases. Sample: peripheral blood. The CDR3 region has the DNA TGTGCCAGTAGTATGACAGGGGGGGTCGGAGAGACCCAGTACTTC. It translates to CASSMTGGVGETQYF. The variable domain in full, completed from reference TRBV19 and TRBJ2-5, reads DGGITQSPKYLFRKEGQNVTLSCEQNLNHDAMYWYRQDPGQGLRLIYYSQIVNDFQKGDIAEGYSVSREKKESFPLTVTSAQKNPTAFYLCASSMTGGVGETQYFGPGTRLLVL.